The rows below give T cell receptor beta chains drawn from one sample of a study of regulatory T cells in long-lasting Graves disease. One entry per CDR3 protein results from TCRdb running MiXCR on the multiplex PCR reads. The sample lists approximately 540,000 distinct CDR3 sequences, more than 10% seen once, with about 8.3% in the top ten. The data were also submitted as part of a second study, on T cells in Graves' hyperthyroidism and ophthalmopathy.

This specimen consisted of peripheral blood mononuclear cells (PBMCs), obtained at new diagnosis, from a patient treated with antithyroid drugs. Receptors originate from a woman younger than 45 with Graves disease. Both conserved end residues are part of each CDR3. D genes are given only for firm matches. The size of a clone is reported for some rows only, either as once, few or many, or as a class for expanded clones.

TRBJ1-1 | TRBV5-4 | - | TRBD1 | CASSWGTGFGTEAFF | TGTGCCAGCAGCTGGGGGACAGGGTTCGGCACTGAAGCTTTCTTT
TRBJ1-1 | TRBV19 | - | - | CASIPNENTEVFF | TGTGCCAGTATCCCGAACGAGAACACTGAAGTTTTCTTT
TRBJ1-4 | TRBV5-6 | many | - | CASSLVQGGPNEKLFF | TGTGCCAGCAGCTTGGTGCAGGGAGGGCCAAATGAAAAACTGTTTTTT
TRBJ2-1 | TRBV7-3 | many | - | CASSSHRLDEQFF | TGTGCCAGCAGCTCGCATCGTCTGGATGAGCAGTTCTTC
TRBJ1-5 | TRBV2 | many | - | CASRANTNQPQHF | TGTGCCAGCAGAGCGAACACAAATCAGCCCCAGCATTTT
TRBJ1-2 | TRBV29-1 | many | - | CSVLGLRYGYTF | TGCAGCGTTCTAGGACTCCGATATGGCTACACCTTC
TRBJ1-1 | TRBV3-1 | many | - | CASSQRGQTTEAFF | TGTGCCAGCAGCCAACGGGGCCAGACCACTGAAGCTTTCTTT
TRBJ1-1 | TRBV6-2/TRBV6-3 | many | - | CASRPDSEINTEAFF | TGTGCCAGCAGGCCCGACAGCGAAATTAACACTGAAGCTTTCTTT
TRBJ2-1 | TRBV15 | few | - | CATSRPTTRDYNEQFF | TGTGCCACCAGCAGACCAACTACGAGAGACTACAATGAGCAGTTCTTC
TRBJ2-3 | TRBV6-2/TRBV6-3 | many | TRBD1 | CASSYLPGGTDTQYF | TGTGCCAGCAGTTACTTGCCAGGGGGTACGGATACGCAGTATTTT
TRBJ1-2 | TRBV29-1 | few | - | CSVPLSFTPGGYTF | TGCAGCGTTCCCCTCTCATTTACCCCGGGAGGCTACACCTTC
TRBJ2-5 | TRBV15 | - | TRBD1 | CATSRDDRGATPETQYF | TGTGCCACCAGCAGAGATGACAGGGGGGCTACTCCGGAGACCCAGTACTTC
TRBJ2-4 | TRBV9 | few | - | CASSVEQGGIQYF | TGTGCCAGCAGCGTAGAACAGGGTGGCATTCAGTACTTC
TRBJ1-1 | TRBV2 | many | - | CASRDGKNTEAFF | TGTGCCAGCAGGGACGGGAAGAACACTGAAGCTTTCTTT
TRBJ2-7 | TRBV6-5 | many | - | CASSYSRGEQYF | TGTGCCAGCAGTTACTCGAGAGGGGAACAGTACTTC
TRBJ1-2 | TRBV9 | many | - | CASSVGANYGYTF | TGTGCCAGCAGCGTAGGGGCTAACTATGGCTACACCTTC
TRBJ1-6 | TRBV6-5 | many | - | CASSFSGPSVTLHF | TGTGCCAGCAGTTTTTCGGGCCCATCAGTGACCCTCCACTTT
TRBJ1-2 | TRBV10-3 | - | - | CAISGSDEVSFGYTF | TGTGCCATCAGTGGCTCCGATGAAGTTTCGTTCGGCTACACCTTC
TRBJ1-2 | TRBV7-9 | - | - | CASSGEGFYGYTF | TGTGCCAGCAGCGGAGAGGGATTCTATGGCTACACCTTC
TRBJ2-3 | TRBV3-1 | few | TRBD2 | CASSQRLAAQYF | TGTGCCAGCAGTCAACGACTAGCTGCGCAGTATTTT
TRBJ2-5 | TRBV6-1 | many | TRBD2 | CASTRRSGRAEETQYF | TGTGCCAGCACCCGACGGAGCGGGAGGGCCGAGGAGACCCAGTACTTC
TRBJ2-3 | TRBV29-1 | many | - | CSVSRSIIGAIPDTQYF | TGCAGCGTTTCAAGAAGTATTATCGGGGCGATCCCAGATACGCAGTATTTT
TRBJ2-2 | TRBV18 | few | TRBD2 | CASSPRLSTSGNTGELFF | TGTGCCAGCTCACCACGACTCTCGACTAGCGGGAACACCGGGGAGCTGTTTTTT
TRBJ1-2 | TRBV28 | many | TRBD1 | CASSPHATGVYGYTF | TGTGCCAGCAGTCCCCATGCGACAGGGGTCTATGGCTACACCTTC
TRBJ2-7 | TRBV3-1 | many | - | CASSQTGGEQYF | TGTGCCAGCAGCCAAACAGGAGGCGAGCAGTACTTC
TRBJ2-3 | TRBV12-3/TRBV12-4 | many | - | CAGCGRAGDTQYF | TGTGCCGGATGCGGCAGGGCGGGAGATACGCAGTATTTT
TRBJ1-1 | TRBV20-1 | many | - | CSAYHLLRGLSEAFF | TGCAGTGCTTATCATCTCTTAAGGGGACTTAGTGAAGCTTTCTTT
TRBJ2-6 | TRBV19 | few | TRBD1 | CASSRQGAFGANVLTF | TGTGCCAGTAGTCGGCAGGGGGCATTTGGGGCCAACGTCCTGACTTTC
TRBJ2-7 | TRBV11-1 | many | TRBD2 | CASEEGKRGSSYEQYF | TGTGCCAGCGAGGAGGGCAAGCGGGGGAGCTCCTACGAGCAGTACTTC
TRBJ2-2 | TRBV30 | - | TRBD1 | CAWTTGHGELFF | TGTGCCTGGACGACAGGGCACGGGGAGCTGTTTTTT
TRBJ1-3 | TRBV4-1 | - | - | CASSEAYGTGGNTIYF | TGCGCCAGCAGCGAAGCCTACGGGACCGGCGGAAACACCATATATTTT